This entry describes one T cell receptor beta chain. Its antigen is unidentified. It was with random hexamers that roughly 0.5 to 1 ug RNA was reverse transcribed. Amplification of TCR beta CDR3 by immunoSEQ multiplex PCR spanned 54 Vbeta and 13 Jbeta. TCRdb re-analysed the immunoSEQ multiplex PCR reads in MiXCR, keeping a single row per CDR3 protein. There are fewer than 200,000 distinct CDR3 sequences in the sample; around 96% occur only once, and 0.08% to 0.11% lies in the top ten. This sample stems from a study of CD8 T cells in Susac syndrome. V lost 4 bases to trimming and J lost 2 bases; unmatched junction nucleotides: 8. The germline V gene has CDR1 MNHNS and CDR2 SASEGT. The length of the CDR3 is 16 residues. Overall study results and limits: Only a relatively small number of individuals were included in the TCR sequencing and HLA analysis.

Healthy donors served as the controls. They were matched for age and sex. The source material was CD4+ T cells from PBMCs. The origin of this receptor is a human donor in good health. This chain links TRBV6-1 with TRBJ1-2; TRBD1 matches 9 bases. The CDR3 reads CASSVSMGQGNYGYTF. CDR3 coding DNA: TGTGCCAGCAGTGTCTCCATGGGACAGGGCAACTATGGCTACACCTTC.